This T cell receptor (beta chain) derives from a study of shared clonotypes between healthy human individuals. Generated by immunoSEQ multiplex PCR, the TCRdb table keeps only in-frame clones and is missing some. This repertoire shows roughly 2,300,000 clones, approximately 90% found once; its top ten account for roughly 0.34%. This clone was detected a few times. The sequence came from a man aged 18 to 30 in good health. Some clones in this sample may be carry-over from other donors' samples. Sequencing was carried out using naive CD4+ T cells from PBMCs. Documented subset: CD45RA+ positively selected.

CDR3 sequence: CASSPGRDRGNQPQHF. DNA for the CDR3: TGTGCCAGCAGCCCCGGGAGGGACAGGGGTAATCAGCCCCAGCATTTT. V usage is TRBV2 and J usage is TRBJ1-5, with 10 bases fitting TRBD1. After removal of 6 bases from V and 4 bases from J, the junction contained 9 bases not matched to a gene. CDR1 is SNHLY, CDR2 FYNNEI, per germline. The CDR3 runs 16 residues.